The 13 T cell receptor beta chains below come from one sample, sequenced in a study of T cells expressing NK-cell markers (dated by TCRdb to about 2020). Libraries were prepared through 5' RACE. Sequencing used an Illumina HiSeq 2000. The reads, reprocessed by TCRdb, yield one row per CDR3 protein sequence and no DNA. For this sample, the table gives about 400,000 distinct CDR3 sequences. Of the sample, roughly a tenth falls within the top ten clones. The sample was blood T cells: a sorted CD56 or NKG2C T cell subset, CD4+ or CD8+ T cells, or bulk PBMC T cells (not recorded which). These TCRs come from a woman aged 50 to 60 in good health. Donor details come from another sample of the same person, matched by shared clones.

CDR3 sequence: CSVEFGWTSQYTTGANVLTF. The V call is TRBV29-1, the J call TRBJ2-6; lacking DNA, the TRBD2 call made by TCRdb goes unchecked. Germline lookup yields CDR1 SQVTM and CDR2 ANQGSEA. This CDR3 spans 20 amino acids.

CDR3 sequence reads: CASSYLGEETQYF. V and J are TRBV6-5 and TRBJ2-5; with no DNA, the TCRdb D assignment of TRBD1 cannot be verified. The CDR3 runs 13 residues. Per the germline V gene, CDR1 is MNHEY and CDR2 is SVGAGI.

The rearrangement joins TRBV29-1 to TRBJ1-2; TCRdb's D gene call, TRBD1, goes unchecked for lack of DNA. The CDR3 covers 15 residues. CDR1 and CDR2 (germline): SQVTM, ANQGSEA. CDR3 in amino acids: CSVSGTGGINYGYTF.

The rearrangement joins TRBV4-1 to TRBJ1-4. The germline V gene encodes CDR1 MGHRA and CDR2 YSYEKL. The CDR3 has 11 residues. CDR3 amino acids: CASSLTGKLFF.

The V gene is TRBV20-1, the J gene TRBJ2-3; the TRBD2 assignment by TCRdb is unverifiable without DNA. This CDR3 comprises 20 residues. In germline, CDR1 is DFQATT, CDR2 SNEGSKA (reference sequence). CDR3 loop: CSATLYLTSGISLEEDTQYF.

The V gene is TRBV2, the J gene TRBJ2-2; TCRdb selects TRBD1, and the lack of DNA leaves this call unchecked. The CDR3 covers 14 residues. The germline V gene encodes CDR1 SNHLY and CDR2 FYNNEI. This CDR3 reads CASTSDSLTGELFF.

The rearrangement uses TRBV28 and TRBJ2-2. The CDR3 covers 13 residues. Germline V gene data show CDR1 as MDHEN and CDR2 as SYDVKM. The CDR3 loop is CASTVVRTGELFF.

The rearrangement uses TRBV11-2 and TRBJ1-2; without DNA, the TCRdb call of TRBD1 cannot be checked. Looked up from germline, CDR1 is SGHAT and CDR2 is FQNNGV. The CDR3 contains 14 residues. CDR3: CASKLGTGAYGYTF.

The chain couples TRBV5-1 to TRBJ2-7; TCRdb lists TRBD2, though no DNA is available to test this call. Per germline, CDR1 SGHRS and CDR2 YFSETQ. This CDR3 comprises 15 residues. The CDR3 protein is CASSPSGSPTYEQYF.

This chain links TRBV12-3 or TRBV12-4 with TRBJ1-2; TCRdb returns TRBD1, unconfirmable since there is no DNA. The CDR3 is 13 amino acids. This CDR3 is CASSRQPLYGYTF.

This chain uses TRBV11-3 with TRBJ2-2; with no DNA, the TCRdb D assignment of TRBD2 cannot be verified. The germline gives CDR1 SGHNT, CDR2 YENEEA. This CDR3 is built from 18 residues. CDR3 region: CASSLSKAGGPATGELFF.

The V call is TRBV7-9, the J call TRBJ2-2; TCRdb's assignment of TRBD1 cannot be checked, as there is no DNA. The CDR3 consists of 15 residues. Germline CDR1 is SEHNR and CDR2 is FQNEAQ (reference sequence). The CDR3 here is CASSLATGSTGELFF.

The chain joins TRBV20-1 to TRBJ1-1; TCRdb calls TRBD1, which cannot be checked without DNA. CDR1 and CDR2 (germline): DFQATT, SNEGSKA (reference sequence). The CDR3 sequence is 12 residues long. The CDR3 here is CSASPGNTEAFF.